This entry lists 21 T cell receptor beta chains sequenced from one sample in a study of T cell responses to AZD1222 COVID-19 vaccine. The method was immunoSEQ multiplex PCR; TCRdb's version includes in-frame clones alone and lacks a portion of them. The sample has approximately 150,000 clones; around 93% are singletons. The material was peripheral blood, obtained on day 0 of AZD1222 vaccination. The origin of the receptors is an adult in good health.

The V call is TRBV19, the J call TRBJ2-1; D is ambiguous. In germline, CDR1 is LNHDA, CDR2 SQIVND (reference sequence). V was pared by 6 bases and J by 0 bases, with 12 bases between. The CDR3 is made up of 15 amino acids. The CDR3, as DNA: TGTGCCAGTAGAAAGTCCTCAAGCTCCTACAATGAGCAGTTCTTC. Encoded protein: CASRKSSSSYNEQFF.

The V call is TRBV28, the J call TRBJ2-2; the match to TRBD1 covers 8 bases. Looked up from germline, CDR1 is MDHEN and CDR2 is SYDVKM. There are 14 residues in the CDR3. The ends lost 7 bases at V and 4 bases at J; junction bases unmatched: 5. DNA of the CDR3: TGTGCCAGCATCCCACAGGGGGGCACCGGGGAGCTGTTTTTT. Translation gives CASIPQGGTGELFF. Variable domain in full (rest from reference TRBV28 and TRBJ2-2): DVKVTQSSRYLVKRTGEKVFLECVQDMDHENMFWYRQDPGLGLRLIYFSYDVKMKEKGDIPEGYSVSREKKERFSLILESASTNQTSMYLCASIPQGGTGELFFGEGSRLTVL.

As DNA, the CDR3 is TGTGCCAGTAGTATAACCTCGGGGGGTGAAGCTTTCTTT. Translated, it gives CASSITSGGEAFF. The chain employs TRBV19 and TRBJ1-1; D is possibly TRBD1 (5 bases). The CDR3 covers 13 residues. Germline CDR1 LNHDA, CDR2 SQIVND (reference sequence). Trimming pared 2 bases from V and 7 bases from J, leaving 11 bases between.

V usage is TRBV5-6 and J usage is TRBJ1-1, with D maybe TRBD1 (6 bases). Germline V gives CDR1 SGHDT, CDR2 YYEEEE. This CDR3 is 16 amino acids long. V lost 0 bases and J lost 4, with 16 bases in between. The CDR3 sequence: CASSLEGTGFLTEAFF. The DNA of the CDR3 is TGTGCCAGCAGCTTGGAAGGTACAGGGTTCCTCACTGAAGCTTTCTTT.

The chain combines TRBV4-2 with TRBJ1-2; tentative D call: TRBD1 (5 bases). CDR1 and CDR2 from the germline V gene are LGHNA and YNFKEQ. The V end was cut by 0 bases, the J end by 2 bases, with 13 bases between. The CDR3 length is 16 residues. The CDR3 sequence is CASSQDGAEKNYGYTF. As DNA, the CDR3 is TGTGCCAGCAGCCAAGACGGGGCAGAGAAGAACTATGGCTACACCTTC.

The chain employs TRBV3-1 (or the pseudogene TRBV3-2) and TRBJ2-6; 7 bases align to TRBD1. CDR3 length: 15 amino acids. V lost 8 bases, J lost 0 bases, and 4 bases stayed unmatched. Germline CDR1 and CDR2: LGHDT and YNNKEL (reference sequence). This chain's CDR3 is CASRQGYSGANVLTF. The CDR3 DNA is TGTGCCAGCCGACAGGGATACTCTGGGGCCAACGTCCTGACTTTC.

The rearrangement joins TRBV6-5 to TRBJ2-3, with D tentatively TRBD2 (6 bases). Germline CDR1 reads MNHEY; CDR2 reads SVGAGI. The CDR3 spans 16 residues. V was cut by 2 bases and J by 1 base, with 13 bases left in between. The CDR3 DNA is TGTGCCAGCAGTTACGGGACTGCCCTAGGCACAGATACGCAGTATTTT. Translated, it gives CASSYGTALGTDTQYF.

The chain is built from TRBV6-5 and TRBJ1-2; the D gene is possibly TRBD1 (6 bases). The CDR3 spans 16 residues. Per germline, CDR1 MNHEY and CDR2 SVGAGI. V gave up 1 base and J gave up 2 bases, with 14 bases separating them. For the CDR3, the DNA is TGTGCCAGCAGTTACTACCAAGACAGGATCAACTATGGCTACACCTTC. Residues: CASSYYQDRINYGYTF.

V gene TRBV3-1 (or the pseudogene TRBV3-2) combines with J gene TRBJ2-2; 10 positions agree with TRBD2. The CDR3 is 18 amino acids. CDR1 and CDR2 from the germline V gene are LGHDT and YNNKEL (reference sequence). Trimming cost V 1 base and J 3 bases; bases outside gene matches: 8. The CDR3 is CASSQGRGSGGYTGELFF. CDR3 nucleotides: TGTGCCAGCAGCCAAGGAAGGGGTAGCGGGGGGTACACCGGGGAGCTGTTTTTT.

This chain uses TRBV7-2 with TRBJ1-2, with D possibly being TRBD1 (5 bases). CDR1 SGHTA and CDR2 FQGNSA come from the germline V gene. The CDR3 runs to 12 residues. V was pared by 6 bases and J by 3 bases, with 8 bases between. The DNA for the CDR3 is TGTGCCAGCAGAAGGACACACTATGGCTACACCTTC. It yields the protein CASRRTHYGYTF.

The chain carries TRBV28 and TRBJ1-2; the D is unclear. With 8 bases removed from V and 7 bases from J, the gap between germline ends came to 8 bases. CDR1 is MDHEN and CDR2 is SYDVKM in the germline V gene. This CDR3 has 10 residues. The DNA of the CDR3 is TGTGCCAGCGCGGATGCTGGCTACACCTTC. Protein: CASADAGYTF.

This chain connects TRBV15 to TRBJ1-6, with D perhaps TRBD1 (6 bases). Germline CDR1 is LNHNV and CDR2 is YYDKDF (reference sequence). The CDR3 covers 15 residues. V lost 8 bases and J lost 6, with 17 bases in between. DNA of the CDR3: TGTGCCACCTCTATAGGGTTAGGGGGTAATTCACCCCTCCACTTT. Residues: CATSIGLGGNSPLHF. The full variable domain, with the rest looked up from reference TRBV15 and TRBJ1-6, is DAMVIQNPRYQVTQFGKPVTLSCSQTLNHNVMYWYQQKSSQAPKLLFHYYDKDFNNEADTPDNFQSRRPNTSFCFLDIRSPGLGDTAMYLCATSIGLGGNSPLHFGNGTRLTVT.

This chain uses TRBV30 with TRBJ2-7; the match to TRBD1 covers 11 bases. The CDR3 consists of 14 residues. Germline V gene data show CDR1 as GTSNPN and CDR2 as SVGIG (reference sequence). The V gene end was trimmed by 3 bases and the J gene end by 8 bases; junction bases not matched to a gene: 9. The CDR3 DNA follows: TGTGCCTGGAGCTCGGACAGGGGGCTAGGAAAGCAGTACTTC. It codes for CAWSSDRGLGKQYF.

The V and J genes are TRBV19 and TRBJ1-2; D is unclear. The germline V and J ends were trimmed by 7 bases and 4 bases, with 16 bases remaining between them. Germline loops: CDR1 LNHDA, CDR2 SQIVND (reference sequence). CDR3 size: 14 residues. This CDR3 is CASTPSGPSYGYTF. The CDR3 region has the DNA TGTGCCAGTACTCCTAGTGGGCCTTCCTATGGCTACACCTTC.

The chain combines TRBV4-1 with TRBJ1-2; possible D gene TRBD1, 6 bases. The CDR3 contains 15 residues. CDR1 and CDR2 (germline): MGHRA, YSYEKL. The germline V and J ends were trimmed by 5 bases and 0 bases, with 13 bases remaining between them. The CDR3 loop reads CASSVDRRSNYGYTF. The CDR3 DNA sequence: TGCGCCAGCAGCGTTGACAGGAGATCTAACTATGGCTACACCTTC.

This sequence joins TRBV7-9 and TRBJ2-1, with a tentative D call TRBD2 (6 bases). The germline gives CDR1 SEHNR, CDR2 FQNEAQ (reference sequence). The CDR3 totals 14 residues. The V gene lost 5 bases and the J gene lost 4 bases, with 12 bases spanning the gap. Here the CDR3 DNA reads TGTGCCAGCAGCCCCCCGGGGGTGTACAATGAGCAGTTCTTC. This gives the protein CASSPPGVYNEQFF. The full variable domain, with the rest looked up from reference TRBV7-9 and TRBJ2-1, is DTGVSQNPRHKITKRGQNVTFRCDPISEHNRLYWYRQTLGQGPEFLTYFQNEAQLEKSRLLSDRFSAERPKGSFSTLEIQRTEQGDSAMYLCASSPPGVYNEQFFGPGTRLTVL.

This chain joins TRBV30 and TRBJ2-3; D is perhaps TRBD2 (6 bases). Germline V gene sequence: CDR1 GTSNPN, CDR2 SVGIG (reference sequence). This CDR3 has 14 amino acids. Trimming pared 1 base from V and 0 bases from J, leaving 8 bases between. CDR3 in amino acids: CAWSGGTSTDTQYF. The DNA for the CDR3 is TGTGCCTGGAGTGGAGGGACTAGCACAGATACGCAGTATTTT.

V is TRBV30 and J is TRBJ2-7; D unclear. The V gene's germline CDR1 is GTSNPN and CDR2 SVGIG (reference sequence). Trimming pared 3 bases from V and 5 bases from J, leaving 11 bases between. The CDR3 is 12 amino acids. The CDR3 DNA reads as TGTGCCTGGAGCCCTCGTCGGGACGAGCAGTACTTC. Its translation: CAWSPRRDEQYF.

V is TRBV10-3 and J is TRBJ2-7, with 9 bases matching TRBD1. V trimming: 6 bases; J trimming: 4 bases; junction bases outside the gene matches: 4. Looked up from germline, CDR1 is ENHRY and CDR2 is SYGVKD. There are 13 residues in the CDR3. The CDR3 DNA is TGTGCCATCAGCCTACAGGGGGCTTACGAGCAGTACTTC. This translates into CAISLQGAYEQYF.

This clone was detected only a few times. V is TRBV5-1 and J is TRBJ2-4, with D tentatively TRBD1 (5 bases). CDR1 is SGHRS, CDR2 YFSETQ, per germline. V gave up 0 bases and J gave up 3 bases, with 10 bases separating them. There are 15 residues in the CDR3. The CDR3 nucleotides read TGCGCCAGCAGCTTGGGTCAGGGCGACAAAAACATTCAGTACTTC. Translated: CASSLGQGDKNIQYF.

For the CDR3, the DNA is TGTGCCAGCAGCCCAAATTGGGGACTAGCGGGCACAGATACGCAGTATTTT. The encoded protein is CASSPNWGLAGTDTQYF. V is TRBV7-2 and J is TRBJ2-3, with 11 bases fitting TRBD2. Losses at the gene ends were 5 bases for V and 1 base for J; bases not matched to a gene: 8. Germline V gene sequence: CDR1 SGHTA, CDR2 FQGNSA. The CDR3 length is 17 residues.